This TCR beta chain was identified during a study of OX40 agonist ivuxolimab in advanced cancers. Trimming left V 2 bases short and J 15 bases short, with 11 bases between. The CDR3 spans 10 residues. The germline V gene encodes CDR1 GTSNPN and CDR2 SVGIG (reference sequence). Data came from immunoSEQ multiplex PCR; TCRdb stores just in-frame clones and leaves some out. The table records some 65,000 clones, around 90% of them present only once. The TCR originated in an adult with an advanced solid tumor such as melanoma, head and neck, liver or kidney cancer. Sequencing used CD4+ or CD8+ T cells sorted from blood, obtained in a trial of the OX40 agonist ivuxolimab. This chain links TRBV30 with TRBJ2-1; D is possibly TRBD2 (5 bases). The CDR3 nucleotides are TGTGCCTGGAGTTCGGGGTTGAGGTTCTTC. It codes for CAWSSGLRFF.